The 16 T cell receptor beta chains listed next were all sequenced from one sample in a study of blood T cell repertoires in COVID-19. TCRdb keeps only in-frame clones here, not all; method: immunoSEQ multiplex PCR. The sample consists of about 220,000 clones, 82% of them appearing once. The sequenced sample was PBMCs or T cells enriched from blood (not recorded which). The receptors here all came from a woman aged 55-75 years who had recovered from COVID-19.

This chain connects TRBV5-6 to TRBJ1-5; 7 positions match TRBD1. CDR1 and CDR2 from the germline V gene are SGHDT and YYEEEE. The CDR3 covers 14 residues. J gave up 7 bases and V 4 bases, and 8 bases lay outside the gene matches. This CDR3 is CASSKTGVRQPQHF. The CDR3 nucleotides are TGTGCCAGCAGCAAAACAGGGGTCCGACAGCCCCAGCATTTT.

The CDR3 sequence is CAIGREGEQFF. DNA of the CDR3: TGTGCCATCGGGCGGGAGGGTGAGCAGTTCTTC. J is TRBJ2-1 and V is TRBV10-3, with 9 bases fitting TRBD2. Trimming removed 8 bases from V and 9 bases from J; junction bases left unmatched: 2. CDR3 length equals 11 residues. The germline gives CDR1 ENHRY, CDR2 SYGVKD.

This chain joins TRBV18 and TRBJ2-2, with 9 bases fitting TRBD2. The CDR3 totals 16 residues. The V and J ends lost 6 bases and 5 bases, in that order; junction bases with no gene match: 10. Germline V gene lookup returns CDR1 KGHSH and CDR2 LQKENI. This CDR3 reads CASSPEAGGWTGELFF. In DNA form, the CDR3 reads TGTGCCAGCTCTCCCGAAGCGGGAGGCTGGACCGGGGAGCTGTTTTTT.

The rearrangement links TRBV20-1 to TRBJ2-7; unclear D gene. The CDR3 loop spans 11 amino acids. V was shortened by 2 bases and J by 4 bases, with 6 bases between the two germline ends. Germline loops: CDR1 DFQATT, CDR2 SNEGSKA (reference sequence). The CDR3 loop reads CSARTTYEQYF. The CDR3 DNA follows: TGCAGTGCTAGAACCACATACGAGCAGTACTTC.

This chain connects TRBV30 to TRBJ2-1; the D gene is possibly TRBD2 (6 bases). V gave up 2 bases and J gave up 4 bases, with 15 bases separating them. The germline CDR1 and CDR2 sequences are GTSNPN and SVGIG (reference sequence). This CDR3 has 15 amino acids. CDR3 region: CAWSRAGTRYNEQFF. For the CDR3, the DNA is TGTGCCTGGAGTCGAGCCGGGACTCGATACAATGAGCAGTTCTTC.

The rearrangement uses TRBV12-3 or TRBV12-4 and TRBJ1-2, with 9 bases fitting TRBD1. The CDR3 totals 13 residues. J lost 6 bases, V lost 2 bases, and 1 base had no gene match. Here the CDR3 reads CASSLNRGHGYTF. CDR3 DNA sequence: TGTGCCAGCAGTTTAAACAGGGGGCATGGCTACACCTTC.

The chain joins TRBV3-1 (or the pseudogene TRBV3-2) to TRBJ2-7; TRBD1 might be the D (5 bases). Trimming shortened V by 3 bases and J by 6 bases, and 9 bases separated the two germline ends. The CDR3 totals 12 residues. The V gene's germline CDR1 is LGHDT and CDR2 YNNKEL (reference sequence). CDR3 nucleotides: TGTGCCAGCAGCCAGTCCAGGGTCGAGCAGTACTTC. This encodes CASSQSRVEQYF.

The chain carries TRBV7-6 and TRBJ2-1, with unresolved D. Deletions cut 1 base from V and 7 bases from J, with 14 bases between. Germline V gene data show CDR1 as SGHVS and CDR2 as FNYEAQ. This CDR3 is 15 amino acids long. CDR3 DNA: TGTGCCAGCAGCTTAGTCACCAGCGAGATGAATGAGCAGTTCTTC. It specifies CASSLVTSEMNEQFF.

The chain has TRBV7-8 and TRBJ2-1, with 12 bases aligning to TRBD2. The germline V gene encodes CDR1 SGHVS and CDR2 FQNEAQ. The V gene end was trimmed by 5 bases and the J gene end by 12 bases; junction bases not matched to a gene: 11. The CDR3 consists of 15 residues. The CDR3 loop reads CASSMRLAGAQGQFF. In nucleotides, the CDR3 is TGTGCCAGCAGCATGAGACTAGCGGGGGCCCAAGGGCAGTTCTTC.

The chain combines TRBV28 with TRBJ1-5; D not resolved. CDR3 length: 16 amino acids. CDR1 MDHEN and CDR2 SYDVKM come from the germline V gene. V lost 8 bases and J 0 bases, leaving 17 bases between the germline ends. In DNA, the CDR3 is TGTGCCAGCCGTGCGGGCAGGCAGTATAGCAATCAGCCCCAGCATTTT. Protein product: CASRAGRQYSNQPQHF.

This CDR3 reads CASRNRDEKLFF. CDR3 sequence (DNA): TGTGCCAGCAGGAACAGGGATGAAAAACTGTTTTTT. The V and J genes are TRBV6-5 and TRBJ1-4; perhaps TRBD1 as D (6 bases). Germline V gene sequence: CDR1 MNHEY, CDR2 SVGAGI. The V end lost 6 bases, the J end lost 6 bases, and 8 bases lay between the germline ends. CDR3 length: 12 amino acids.

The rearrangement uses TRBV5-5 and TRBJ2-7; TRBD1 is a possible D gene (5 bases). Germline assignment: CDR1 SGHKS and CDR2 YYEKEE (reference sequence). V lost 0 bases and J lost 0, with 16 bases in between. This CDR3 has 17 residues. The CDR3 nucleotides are TGTGCCAGCAGCTTGGACCCTAGGGGATCCCTCTCCTACGAGCAGTACTTC. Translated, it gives CASSLDPRGSLSYEQYF.

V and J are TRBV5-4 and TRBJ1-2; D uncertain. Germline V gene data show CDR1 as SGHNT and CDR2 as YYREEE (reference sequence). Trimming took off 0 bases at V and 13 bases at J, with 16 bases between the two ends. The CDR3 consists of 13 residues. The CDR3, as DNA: TGTGCCAGCAGCTTGGAGTCGGCACCTCGGGTCACCTTC. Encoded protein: CASSLESAPRVTF.

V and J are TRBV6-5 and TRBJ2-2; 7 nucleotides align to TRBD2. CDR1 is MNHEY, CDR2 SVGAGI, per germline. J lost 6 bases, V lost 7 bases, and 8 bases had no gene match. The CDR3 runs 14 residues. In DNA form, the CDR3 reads TGTGCCAGCAAAGGGCGGGAGTATGCCGGGGAGCTGTTTTTT. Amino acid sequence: CASKGREYAGELFF.

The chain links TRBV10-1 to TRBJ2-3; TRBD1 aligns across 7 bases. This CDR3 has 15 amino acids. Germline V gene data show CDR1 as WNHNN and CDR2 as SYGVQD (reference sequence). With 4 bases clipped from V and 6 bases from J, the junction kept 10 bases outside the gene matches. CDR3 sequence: CASSANRGVTDTQYF. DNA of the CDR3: TGCGCCAGCAGTGCAAACAGGGGTGTGACGGATACGCAGTATTTT.

CDR3 region: CASSRLGVGNTGELFF. The CDR3 DNA follows: TGTGCCAGCAGTCGCCTCGGGGTGGGGAACACCGGGGAGCTGTTTTTT. The chain recombines TRBV27 with TRBJ2-2, with a tentative D call TRBD2 (5 bases). Germline V gene data show CDR1 as MNHEY and CDR2 as SMNVEV (reference sequence). V lost 5 bases and J lost 1, with 14 bases in between. This CDR3 spans 16 amino acids.